These 9 T cell receptor beta chains were all obtained from the same sample, sequenced in a study of blood T cells in healthy people across ages (dated by TCRdb to the mid-2010s). Receptors were amplified or captured by 5' RACE. Instrument on record: Illumina HiSeq 2500. A second PCR of about 6 to 11 cycles was performed with a sample-barcoded 5' primer and a J-beta primer mix. TCRdb reanalyzed the raw reads on its own, using fastp at Q25 for trimming and MiXCR for clone calling, and kept in-frame beta chains. Each entry merges the rows of one CDR3 protein and shows their most common DNA and genes. The sample table records around 1.7 million distinct CDR3 sequences; approximately 28% of these occur just once. Together, the top ten hold about 8% of the sample. The source material was blood. The receptors here all came from a woman aged 25 to 39 in good health.

The chain joins TRBV20-1 to TRBJ2-7; possible D gene TRBD1, 7 bases. This CDR3 contains 14 residues. Germline CDR1 and CDR2: DFQATT and SNEGSKA (reference sequence). Deletions cut 5 bases from V and 0 bases from J, with 14 bases between. The CDR3 DNA follows: TGCAGTGCTGGACCGCGGGACAGCTCCTACGAGCAGTACTTC. It encodes CSAGPRDSSYEQYF.

This clonotype turned up a few times. The chain links TRBV20-1 to TRBJ2-5; 7 bases match TRBD2. The germline V gene encodes CDR1 DFQATT and CDR2 SNEGSKA (reference sequence). The CDR3 extends over 15 amino acids. Trimming at V came to 7 bases and at J to 5 bases, leaving 16 bases not matched to a gene. The CDR3, as DNA: TGCAGTGGTCTAGGCGCGGGGGAGTCTTGGGAGACCCAGTACTTC. This codes for CSGLGAGESWETQYF.

In this sample, this clonotype turned up a few times. This CDR3 is CATSDLDGNGGYTF. The CDR3 bases are TGTGCCACCAGTGACCTGGACGGGAACGGAGGCTACACCTTC. This chain uses TRBV24-1 with TRBJ1-2; no reliable D call. V was pared by 4 bases and J by 8 bases, with 16 bases between. The CDR3 is 14 residues long. The germline CDR1 and CDR2 sequences are KGHDR and SFDVKD.

The chain couples TRBV15 to TRBJ1-4; 7 bases line up with TRBD1. The trim removed 0 bases at V and 0 bases at J, leaving 10 bases unmatched. The CDR3 spans 19 residues. Germline V gives CDR1 LNHNV, CDR2 YYDKDF (reference sequence). CDR3 sequence reads: CATSRDGRTGPTTNEKLFF. The CDR3 region has the DNA TGTGCCACCAGCAGAGATGGGAGGACAGGTCCTACAACTAATGAAAAACTGTTTTTT.

The chain employs TRBV12-3 or TRBV12-4 and TRBJ1-1; the D gene is possibly TRBD1 (6 bases). Trimming pared 6 bases from V and 0 bases from J, leaving 11 bases between. This CDR3 region has 14 residues. The CDR3 bases are TGTGCCAGCAGGTGGACAGATTTGAACACTGAAGCTTTCTTT. Amino acid sequence: CASRWTDLNTEAFF.

The V gene is TRBV5-1, the J gene TRBJ1-1, with D possibly being TRBD1 (5 bases). CDR1 is SGHRS and CDR2 is YFSETQ in the germline V gene. This CDR3 is 13 amino acids long. The V end was cut by 0 bases, the J end by 7 bases, with 10 bases between. CDR3 DNA: TGCGCCAGCAGCTTGGGGGGCCGAGTTGAAGCTTTCTTT. Its protein is CASSLGGRVEAFF.

The CDR3 DNA is TGCAGTGCTACGGACTCTCATCCCGAGCAGTACTTC. Translation: CSATDSHPEQYF. This rearrangement joins TRBV20-1 to TRBJ2-5, with D perhaps matching TRBD2 (5 bases). The DNA end lines up better with TRBJ2-7; the J call may be wrong. The CDR3 is 12 amino acids. The germline CDR1 and CDR2 sequences are DFQATT and SNEGSKA (reference sequence).

The rearrangement joins TRBV9 to TRBJ2-5; 10 nucleotides line up with TRBD1. The CDR3 is 15 amino acids. The V and J ends lost 4 bases and 5 bases, in that order; junction bases with no gene match: 8. The germline gives CDR1 SGDLS, CDR2 YYNGEE. In nucleotides, the CDR3 is TGTGCCAGCAGCTCCTTTTGGGGACAGGGGGAGACCCAGTACTTC. It encodes CASSSFWGQGETQYF.

The rearrangement links TRBV29-1 to TRBJ2-2, with 7 nucleotides matching TRBD2. The CDR3 contains 15 residues. Trimming at V came to 4 bases and at J to 2 bases, leaving 7 bases not matched to a gene. Looked up from germline, CDR1 is SQVTM and CDR2 is ANQGSEA. The CDR3 is CSVASSGDNTGELFF. As DNA, the CDR3 is TGCAGCGTTGCCTCCAGCGGGGATAACACCGGGGAGCTGTTTTTT.